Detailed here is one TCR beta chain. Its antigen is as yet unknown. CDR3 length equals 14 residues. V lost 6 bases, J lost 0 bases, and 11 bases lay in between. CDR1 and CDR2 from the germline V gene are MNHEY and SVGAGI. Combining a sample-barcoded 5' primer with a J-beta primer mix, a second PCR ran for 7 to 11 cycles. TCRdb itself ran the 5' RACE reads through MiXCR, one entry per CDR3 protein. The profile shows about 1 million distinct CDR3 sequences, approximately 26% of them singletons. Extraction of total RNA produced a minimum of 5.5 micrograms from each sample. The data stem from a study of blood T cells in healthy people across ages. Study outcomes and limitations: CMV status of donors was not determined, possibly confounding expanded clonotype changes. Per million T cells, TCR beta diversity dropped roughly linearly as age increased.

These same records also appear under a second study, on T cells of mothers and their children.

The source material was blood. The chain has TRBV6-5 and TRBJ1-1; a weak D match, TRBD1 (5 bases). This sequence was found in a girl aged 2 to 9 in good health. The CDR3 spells CASRYDSMNTEAFF. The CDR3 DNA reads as TGTGCCAGCAGATATGACAGCATGAACACTGAAGCTTTCTTT.